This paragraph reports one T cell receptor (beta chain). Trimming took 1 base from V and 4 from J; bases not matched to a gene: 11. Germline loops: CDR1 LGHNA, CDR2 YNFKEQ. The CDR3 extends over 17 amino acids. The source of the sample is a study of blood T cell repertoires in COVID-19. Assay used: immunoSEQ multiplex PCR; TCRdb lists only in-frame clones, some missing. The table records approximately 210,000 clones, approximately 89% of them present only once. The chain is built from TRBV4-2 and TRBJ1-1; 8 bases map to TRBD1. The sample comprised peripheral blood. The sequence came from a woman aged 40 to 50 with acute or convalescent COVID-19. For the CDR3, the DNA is TGTGCCAGCAGCCAAGGGGGGCTTCGTGACAGGGGCACTGAAGCTTTCTTT. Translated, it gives CASSQGGLRDRGTEAFF.